The next 32 T cell receptor beta chains were all read from a single sample in a study of blood T cells in healthy people across ages. Together with a sample-barcoded 5' primer, a J-beta primer mix was included in a second PCR lasting roughly 6 to 12 cycles. TCRdb reprocessed the 5' RACE reads with MiXCR, giving one entry per CDR3 protein. The table records hundreds of thousands of distinct CDR3 sequences, about 30% of them present only once. Sequencing was done on a sample of blood. The source is a woman at least 80 years old in good health.

This clonotype was recorded a few times. This clone may be a read error of a much larger clone one base away. The chain carries TRBV20-1 and TRBJ2-1; no definite D call. This CDR3 spans 16 amino acids. Trimming shortened V by 3 bases and J by 0 bases, and 15 bases separated the two germline ends. Germline V gene sequence: CDR1 DFQATT, CDR2 SNEGSKA (reference sequence). CDR3 sequence: CSASIRAPSSYNEQFF. CDR3 coding DNA: TGCAGTGCTAGTATCCGGGCCCCCTCCTCCTACAATGAGCAGTTCTTC.

There are many counts of this clonotype. The V and J genes are TRBV6-2 or TRBV6-3 and TRBJ2-7; D gene unclear. Germline V gene lookup returns CDR1 MNHEY and CDR2 SVGEGT. Deletions cut 2 bases from V and 3 bases from J, with 20 bases between. This CDR3 region has 17 residues. CDR3 protein: CASSYPGPQDPIYEQYF. DNA for the CDR3: TGTGCCAGCAGTTACCCGGGTCCCCAGGACCCTATCTACGAGCAGTACTTC.

The DNA of the CDR3 is TGTGCCATCAGTTGGACAGGGAGCACAGATACGCAGTATTTT. Residues: CAISWTGSTDTQYF. The chain combines TRBV10-3 with TRBJ2-3; TRBD1 matches at 8 bases. This CDR3 has 14 amino acids. V trimming: 5 bases; J trimming: 0 bases; junction bases outside the gene matches: 1. Germline assignment: CDR1 ENHRY and CDR2 SYGVKD.

This clonotype occurred a few times. The J gene is TRBJ2-4, the V gene TRBV19; no clear D gene. CDR1 is LNHDA, CDR2 SQIVND, per germline (reference sequence). This CDR3 region has 19 residues. V dropped 5 bases and J dropped 0 bases, with 23 bases sitting between them. This chain's CDR3 is CASSPYRGTAQIAKNIQYF. Written as DNA, the CDR3 is TGTGCCAGTAGTCCTTATCGAGGTACAGCACAAATAGCCAAAAACATTCAGTACTTC. Full variable domain (remainder filled in from reference TRBV19 and TRBJ2-4): DGGITQSPKYLFRKEGQNVTLSCEQNLNHDAMYWYRQDPGQGLRLIYYSQIVNDFQKGDIAEGYSVSREKKESFPLTVTSAQKNPTAFYLCASSPYRGTAQIAKNIQYFGAGTRLSVL.

This sequence joins TRBV18 and TRBJ2-2; 11 bases are shared with TRBD1. V lost 0 bases, J lost 4 bases, and 1 base stayed unmatched. CDR1 and CDR2 (germline): KGHSH, LQKENI. The CDR3 has 16 amino acids. CDR3 in DNA: TGTGCCAGCTCACCACCGGGACAGGGGGTCACCGGGGAGCTGTTTTTT. It specifies CASSPPGQGVTGELFF.

This clonotype was found many times. The chain has TRBV20-1 and TRBJ2-5, with TRBD2 matching over 13 bases. The germline V gene has CDR1 DFQATT and CDR2 SNEGSKA (reference sequence). The CDR3 totals 17 residues. The V gene end was trimmed by 1 base and the J gene end by 4 bases; junction bases not matched to a gene: 9. The CDR3 region is CSARATSGGAGGETQYF. CDR3 bases: TGCAGTGCTAGAGCCACTAGCGGGGGGGCCGGTGGAGAGACCCAGTACTTC.

This clonotype was counted many times. This sequence joins TRBV9 and TRBJ2-1; perhaps TRBD2 as D (5 bases). This CDR3 region has 17 residues. The V end was cut by 1 base, the J end by 8 bases, with 22 bases between. Germline CDR1 is SGDLS and CDR2 is YYNGEE. The CDR3 here is CASSVSMRADAQHEQFF. CDR3 nucleotide sequence: TGTGCCAGCAGCGTAAGTATGAGGGCCGACGCGCAACATGAGCAGTTCTTC.

The rearrangement joins TRBV29-1 to TRBJ2-7; TRBD2 agrees at 8 bases. V lost 6 bases, J lost 4 bases, and 8 bases stayed unmatched. The CDR3 contains 13 residues. Germline-derived CDR1 and CDR2 are SQVTM and ANQGSEA. CDR3 protein: CSVLAGSGYEQYF. DNA of the CDR3: TGCAGCGTCTTAGCGGGATCGGGGTACGAGCAGTACTTC.

Worth noting for this clonotype: This clone may be a read error of a much larger clone one base away. The genes are TRBV11-2 and TRBJ2-7; 10 bases are shared with TRBD1. Germline CDR1 is SGHAT and CDR2 is FQNNGV. J lost 3 bases, V lost 5 bases, and 10 bases had no gene match. The CDR3 contains 16 residues. The DNA for the CDR3 is TGTGCCAGCAGCCCTCAGAGGACAGGGGGGCTCTACGAGCAGTACTTC. The encoded protein is CASSPQRTGGLYEQYF.

The chain joins TRBV5-1 to TRBJ2-3, with D perhaps TRBD1 (5 bases). The V end lost 3 bases, the J end lost 0 bases, and 8 bases lay between the germline ends. CDR3 length: 14 residues. Germline V gene sequence: CDR1 SGHRS, CDR2 YFSETQ. The CDR3 DNA sequence: TGCGCCAGCAGCTGGCGACAGAGCACAGATACGCAGTATTTT. Its translation: CASSWRQSTDTQYF. The whole variable domain, filled in from reference TRBV5-1 and TRBJ2-3, reads KAGVTQTPRYLIKTRGQQVTLSCSPISGHRSVSWYQQTPGQGLQFLFEYFSETQRNKGNFPGRFSGRQFSNSRSEMNVSTLELGDSALYLCASSWRQSTDTQYFGPGTRLTVL.

The sample holds many counts of this clonotype. The V gene is TRBV6-5, the J gene TRBJ2-7; D is tentatively TRBD1 or TRBD2 (5 bases each). Germline V gene data show CDR1 as MNHEY and CDR2 as SVGAGI. The length of the CDR3 is 15 residues. V was trimmed by 6 bases and J by 0 bases, leaving 15 bases between them. CDR3 loop: CASSTRDGRSYEQYF. CDR3 nucleotides: TGTGCCAGCAGCACTCGGGACGGCCGCTCCTACGAGCAGTACTTC.

In the case of this clonotype: Relative to the germline gene, one junction end is altered; a read error may explain this. This chain joins TRBV5-1 and TRBJ1-2, with D unclear. The CDR3 runs to 15 residues. The germline V gene encodes CDR1 SGHRS and CDR2 YFSETQ. The CDR3 region is CASSFVRGTNYGHTF. CDR3 nucleotides: TGCGCCAGCAGCTTCGTCCGGGGTACTAACTATGGCCACACCTTC.

This clonotype showed up many times. The V gene is TRBV12-3 or TRBV12-4, the J gene TRBJ1-2, with D possibly TRBD1 on 5 matching bases. The CDR3 extends over 12 amino acids. V lost 5 bases and J lost 4, with 8 bases in between. CDR3 sequence: CASSRGGYGYTF. The CDR3 bases are TGTGCCAGCAGTCGGGGCGGCTATGGCTACACCTTC.

This clonotype was observed many times. The rearrangement uses TRBV25-1 and TRBJ1-5, with D perhaps TRBD1 (5 bases). This CDR3 spans 17 amino acids. Germline-derived CDR1 and CDR2 are MGHDK and SYGVNS. Trimming removed 2 bases from V and 2 bases from J, with 16 bases in between. The CDR3 spells CASSELNQGRRNQPQHF. DNA of the CDR3: TGTGCCAGCAGTGAACTAAACCAGGGCCGGCGCAATCAGCCCCAGCATTTT.

In regard to this clonotype: This sequence may be a read error, since a much larger clone differs from it by one base. This rearrangement joins TRBV28 to TRBJ2-6; D possibly matches TRBD1 or TRBD2 (5 bases each). The CDR3 spans 14 residues. Germline V gene data show CDR1 as MDHEN and CDR2 as SYDVKM. CDR3: CASSFWAGANVRTF. As DNA, the CDR3 is TGTGCCAGCAGTTTCTGGGCCGGGGCCAACGTCCGGACTTTC.

Regarding this clonotype: Being one base from a much bigger clone, this may be a read error. The CDR3 does not close with the conserved phenylalanine or tryptophan, likely indicating a read error. The chain recombines TRBV24-1 with TRBJ2-3; TRBD1 is a possible D gene (6 bases). The CDR3 loop spans 16 amino acids. Germline V lookup: CDR1 KGHDR, CDR2 SFDVKD. V gave up 6 bases and J gave up 2 bases, with 17 bases separating them. The CDR3 loop is CATSLGGRGFTDTQYY. DNA of the CDR3: TGTGCCACCAGTCTTGGTGGCAGGGGATTCACAGATACGCAGTATTAT.

This clonotype occurred many times. The chain employs TRBV7-2 and TRBJ2-4, with 8 bases matching TRBD2. The CDR3 has 18 amino acids. V lost 1 base and J lost 0; bases outside the gene matches: 8. Per germline, CDR1 SGHTA and CDR2 FQGNSA. The CDR3 sequence is CASSLVAGGALAKNIQYF. Written as DNA, the CDR3 is TGTGCCAGCAGCTTAGTCGCGGGGGGTGCCCTAGCCAAAAACATTCAGTACTTC.

This clonotype was detected only a few times. A much larger clone sits a single nucleotide away, making a read error possible. V and J are TRBV6-2 or TRBV6-3 and TRBJ2-7; 8 nucleotides line up with TRBD1. Germline CDR1 and CDR2: MNHEY and SVGEGT. The CDR3 spans 14 residues. The junction had 11 bases not matched to a gene; V was cut back by 6 bases and J by 7 bases. Here the CDR3 reads CASRTGALYNEQYF. The CDR3 DNA is TGTGCCAGCAGGACAGGGGCCCTCTACAATGAGCAGTACTTC.

This clonotype was counted ten times or more. The rearrangement joins TRBV7-2 to TRBJ2-3, with 10 positions matching TRBD2. V shed 1 base, J shed 5 bases, and the junction held 6 bases outside the gene matches. The CDR3 is made up of 16 amino acids. From germline, CDR1 is SGHTA and CDR2 FQGNSA. In nucleotides, the CDR3 is TGTGCCAGCAGCTTAGTCCCAGCGGGGGGGCAAGATACGCAGTATTTT. It specifies CASSLVPAGGQDTQYF.

V usage is TRBV12-3 or TRBV12-4 and J usage is TRBJ2-3; TRBD2 matches 8 bases. There are 16 residues in the CDR3. Unmatched junction bases numbered 18, after V lost 5 bases and J lost 11 bases. CDR3 in amino acids: CASSLGTRGGADVQYF. As DNA, the CDR3 is TGTGCCAGCAGTCTCGGGACTAGAGGGGGAGCAGATGTGCAGTATTTT.

The chain recombines TRBV19 with TRBJ1-1; D is ambiguous. The germline CDR1 and CDR2 sequences are LNHDA and SQIVND (reference sequence). With 7 bases removed from V and 0 bases from J, the gap between germline ends came to 9 bases. The CDR3 has 13 amino acids. CDR3 nucleotide sequence: TGTGCCAGTACTGTCAGATTGAACACTGAAGCTTTCTTT. Its translation: CASTVRLNTEAFF.

There are many counts of this clonotype. This rearrangement joins TRBV27 to TRBJ1-2; D unresolved. V was shortened by 5 bases and J by 0 bases, with 13 bases between the two germline ends. CDR1 is MNHEY, CDR2 SMNVEV, per germline (reference sequence). The CDR3 length is 15 residues. CDR3 sequence reads: CASSPSGRPNYGYTF. DNA for the CDR3: TGTGCCAGCAGTCCCTCGGGTAGACCTAACTATGGCTACACCTTC.

This clonotype was detected a few times. V and J are TRBV7-3 and TRBJ2-2, with D unclear. The V end lost 3 bases, the J end lost 1 base, and 6 bases lay between the germline ends. The germline V gene encodes CDR1 SGHTA and CDR2 FQGTGA. The CDR3 has 14 residues. The CDR3 loop reads CASSFSRNTGELFF. The CDR3 DNA follows: TGTGCCAGCAGCTTTTCTAGGAACACCGGGGAGCTGTTTTTT.

Concerning this clonotype: A read error may explain this, as a much larger clone is one base away. J is TRBJ2-5 and V is TRBV6-5; possibly TRBD2 for D (5 bases). Judging by the DNA end, TRBJ2-7 fits better; the J call may be wrong. CDR3 length equals 13 residues. CDR1 is MNHEY and CDR2 is SVGAGI in the germline V gene. The CDR3 reads CASSRGTSDEQYF. Written as DNA, the CDR3 is TGTGCCAGCTCCCGGGGAACCTCCGACGAGCAGTACTTC.

The chain uses TRBV5-1 and TRBJ2-5; D is ambiguous. The CDR3 has 15 amino acids. The ends were cut back, 5 bases at V and 0 bases at J, with 14 bases in the middle. CDR1 is SGHRS and CDR2 is YFSETQ in the germline V gene. In nucleotides, the CDR3 is TGCGCCAGCAGTCCGGTTTCGGCGGACCAAGAGACCCAGTACTTC. Amino acids: CASSPVSADQETQYF. The complete variable domain, with remaining parts taken from reference TRBV5-1 and TRBJ2-5, reads KAGVTQTPRYLIKTRGQQVTLSCSPISGHRSVSWYQQTPGQGLQFLFEYFSETQRNKGNFPGRFSGRQFSNSRSEMNVSTLELGDSALYLCASSPVSADQETQYFGPGTRLLVL.

The chain uses TRBV5-1 and TRBJ1-6; 9 bases agree with TRBD1. Germline V gene data show CDR1 as SGHRS and CDR2 as YFSETQ. Unmatched junction bases numbered 8, after V lost 1 base and J lost 12 bases. There are 15 residues in the CDR3. The CDR3 here is CASSLSGQGSRPLHF. The CDR3 nucleotides read TGCGCCAGCAGCTTGTCGGGACAGGGTAGCCGACCCCTCCACTTT.

DNA for the CDR3: TGTGCCTGGAGTGCCACTACCCAGGGTGGACGGTTTTTT. Its protein is CAWSATTQGGRFF. J is TRBJ1-4 and V is TRBV30, with D maybe TRBD1 (5 bases). Germline V gene lookup returns CDR1 GTSNPN and CDR2 SVGIG (reference sequence). V gave up 1 base and J gave up 16 bases, with 19 bases separating them. The CDR3 sequence is 13 residues long. The whole variable domain, remainder taken from reference TRBV30 and TRBJ1-4, is SQTIHQWPATLVQPVGSPLSLECTVEGTSNPNLYWYRQAAGRGLQLLFYSVGIGQISSEVPQNLSASRPQDRQFILSSKKLLLSDSGFYLCAWSATTQGGRFFGSGTQLSVL.

This clonotype appeared many times. The V and J genes are TRBV5-1 and TRBJ2-3, with 12 bases identical to TRBD2. After removal of 5 bases from V and 1 base from J, the junction contained 2 bases not matched to a gene. The germline gives CDR1 SGHRS, CDR2 YFSETQ. The CDR3 spans 15 residues. The CDR3 DNA sequence: TGCGCCAGCAGGACTAGCGGGGGACGCACAGATACGCAGTATTTT. This encodes CASRTSGGRTDTQYF.

Worth noting for this clonotype: One base away lies a much larger clone, so this may be a sequencing read error. V is TRBV7-2 and J is TRBJ2-1; maybe TRBD2 (6 bases). Germline-derived CDR1 and CDR2 are SGHTA and FQGNSA. The CDR3 totals 16 residues. V lost 5 bases, J lost 8 bases, and 22 bases lay in between. CDR3 DNA sequence: TGTGCCAGCAGCCTCCGAGACTTCCGGGGGACGGATGAGCAGTTCTTC. It codes for CASSLRDFRGTDEQFF.

With regard to this clonotype: A read error is possible here, since a much larger clone lies one base away. This chain connects TRBV9 to TRBJ2-1, with 8 bases lining up with TRBD1. The CDR3 runs 15 residues. In germline, CDR1 is SGDLS, CDR2 YYNGEE. The CDR3 DNA sequence: TGTGCCGGCAGCACCCGACAGGGGAATTTGAATGAGCAGTTCTTC. It encodes CAGSTRQGNLNEQFF. Based on the CDR3 plus reference TRBV9 and TRBJ2-1, the full variable domain is DSGVTQTPKHLITATGQRVTLRCSPRSGDLSVYWYQQSLDQGLQFLIQYYNGEERAKGNILERFSAQQFPDLHSELNLSSLELGDSALYFCAGSTRQGNLNEQFFGPGTRLTVL.

A note on this clonotype: A read error may account for a junction end that differs from germline. The rearrangement uses TRBV12-3 or TRBV12-4 and TRBJ2-7; 10 nucleotides align to TRBD1. The J call is uncertain, as TRBJ2-4 better fits the DNA end. The CDR3 length is 16 residues. The CDR3 DNA is TGTGCCACCAGTGATTCTCCTCGGACAGGGGGGAACATTCAGTACTTC. Translated, it gives CATSDSPRTGGNIQYF.

The rearrangement links TRBV6-5 to TRBJ2-6; D remains unclear. Germline CDR1 and CDR2: MNHEY and SVGAGI. CDR3 size: 16 residues. The V end lost 6 bases, the J end lost 0 bases, and 12 bases lay between the germline ends. CDR3 DNA sequence: TGTGCCAGCAGCCCGCTGACCCTCTCTGGGGCCAACGTCCTGACTTTC. This sequence encodes CASSPLTLSGANVLTF.